The TCR beta chain described here comes from a study of CD4 and CD8 cells across lung adenocarcinoma regions. Each CDR3 protein is one row after TCRdb ran MiXCR on the PCR reads. The repertoire has about 19,000 distinct CDR3 sequences, 46% of them found once; the top ten carry roughly a fifth. The patients had localized lung adenocarcinoma, a non-small cell subtype. Regarding this clonotype: No DNA is shown, since the ends of the CDR3 on it are uncertain; the CDR3 is the one TCRdb lists.

Including both end residues, the CDR3 is 14 amino acids long. Germline lookup yields CDR1 MNHEY and CDR2 SMNVEV (reference sequence). The sequence derives from a male donor with lung adenocarcinoma. The CD4 and CD8 labels of this study may be unreliable. The rearrangement uses TRBV27 and TRBJ2-3; the D segment call TRBD1 is taken from the table without a DNA check. The sample was CD4+ T cells from the margin of a lung tumor. CDR3 protein: CASWGPGAKDTQYF.